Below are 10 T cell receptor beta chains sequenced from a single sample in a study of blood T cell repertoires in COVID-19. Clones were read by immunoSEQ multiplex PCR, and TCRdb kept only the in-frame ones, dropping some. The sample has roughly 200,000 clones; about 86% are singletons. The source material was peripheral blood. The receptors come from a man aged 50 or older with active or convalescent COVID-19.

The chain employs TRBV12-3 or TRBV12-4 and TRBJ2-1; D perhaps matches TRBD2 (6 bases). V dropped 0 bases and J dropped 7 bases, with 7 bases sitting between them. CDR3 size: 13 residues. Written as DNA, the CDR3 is TGTGCCAGCAGTTTAGCGGGGACTAATGAGCAGTTCTTC. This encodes CASSLAGTNEQFF.

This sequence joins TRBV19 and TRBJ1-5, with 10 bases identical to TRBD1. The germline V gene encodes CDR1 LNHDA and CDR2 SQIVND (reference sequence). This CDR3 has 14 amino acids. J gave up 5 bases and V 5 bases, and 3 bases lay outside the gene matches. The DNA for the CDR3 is TGTGCCAGTAGTGGGGACAGGGGCTATCAGCCCCAGCATTTT. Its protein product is CASSGDRGYQPQHF.

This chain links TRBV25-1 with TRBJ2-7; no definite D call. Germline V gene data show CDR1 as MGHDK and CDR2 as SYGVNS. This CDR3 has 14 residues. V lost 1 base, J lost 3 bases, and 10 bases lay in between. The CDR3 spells CASSEFGSSYEQYF. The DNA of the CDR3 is TGTGCCAGCAGTGAATTCGGGTCGAGCTACGAGCAGTACTTC.

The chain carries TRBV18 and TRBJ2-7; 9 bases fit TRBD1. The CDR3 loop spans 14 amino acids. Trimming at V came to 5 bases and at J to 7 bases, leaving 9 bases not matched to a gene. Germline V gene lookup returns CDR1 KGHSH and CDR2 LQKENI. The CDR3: CASSSGTGLKEQYF. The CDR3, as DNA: TGTGCCAGCTCATCCGGGACAGGGTTAAAGGAGCAGTACTTC.

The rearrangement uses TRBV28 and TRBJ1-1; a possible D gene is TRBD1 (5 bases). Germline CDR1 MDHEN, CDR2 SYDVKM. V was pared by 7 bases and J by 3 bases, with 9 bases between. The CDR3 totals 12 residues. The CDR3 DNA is TGTGCCAGCATTCAGGGCTACACTGAAGCTTTCTTT. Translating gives CASIQGYTEAFF.

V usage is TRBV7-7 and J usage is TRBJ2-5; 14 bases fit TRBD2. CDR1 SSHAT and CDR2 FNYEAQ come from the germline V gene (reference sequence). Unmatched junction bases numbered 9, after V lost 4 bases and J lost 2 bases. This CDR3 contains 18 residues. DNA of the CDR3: TGTGCCAGCAGCTCCCTGACTAGCGGGGGGGCTGGGCAAGAGACCCAGTACTTC. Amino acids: CASSSLTSGGAGQETQYF.

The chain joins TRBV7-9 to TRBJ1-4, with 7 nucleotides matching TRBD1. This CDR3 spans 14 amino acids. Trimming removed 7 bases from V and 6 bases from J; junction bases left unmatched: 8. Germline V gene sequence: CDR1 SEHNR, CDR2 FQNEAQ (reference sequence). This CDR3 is CASKLTGLDEKLFF. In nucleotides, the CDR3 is TGTGCCAGCAAGCTGACAGGGTTAGATGAAAAACTGTTTTTT.

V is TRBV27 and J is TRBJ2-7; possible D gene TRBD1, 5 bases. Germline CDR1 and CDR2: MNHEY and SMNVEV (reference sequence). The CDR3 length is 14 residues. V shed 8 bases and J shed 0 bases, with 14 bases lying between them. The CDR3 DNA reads TGTGCCAGCGCCGGACATTCAACCTCCTACGAGCAGTACTTC. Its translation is CASAGHSTSYEQYF.

The CDR3 DNA reads as TGTGCCAGCAGCCCCCTGGCTAGCGGGGAGACCTACGAGCAGTACTTC. This encodes CASSPLASGETYEQYF. V usage is TRBV7-6 and J usage is TRBJ2-7, with TRBD2 matching over 9 bases. The CDR3 is made up of 16 amino acids. V shed 5 bases, J shed 2 bases, and the junction held 10 bases outside the gene matches. The germline V gene has CDR1 SGHVS and CDR2 FNYEAQ.

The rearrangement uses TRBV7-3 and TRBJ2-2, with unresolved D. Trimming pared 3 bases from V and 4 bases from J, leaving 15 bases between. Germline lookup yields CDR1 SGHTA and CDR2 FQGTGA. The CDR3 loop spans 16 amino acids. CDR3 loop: CASSFLKGAATGELFF. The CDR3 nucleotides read TGTGCCAGCAGCTTTTTAAAAGGCGCGGCCACCGGGGAGCTGTTTTTT.